One sample yielded the 9 T cell receptor beta chains listed below, sequenced in a study of radiotherapy plus CTLA-4 blockade in lung cancer. Assay used: immunoSEQ multiplex PCR; TCRdb lists only in-frame clones, some missing. The sample yields about 98,000 clones, roughly 80% seen once. The source material was peripheral blood, sampled from a patient treated with radiotherapy plus ipilimumab. The receptors come from a human donor with non-small cell lung cancer who had a partial response to radiotherapy plus ipilimumab.

This clone occurred once. CDR3: CASSPGGAITRTQYF. CDR3 bases: TGTGCCAGCAGCCCGGGAGGGGCGATCACCAGGACCCAGTACTTC. The V call is TRBV27, the J call TRBJ2-5; 8 nucleotides match TRBD2. CDR1 MNHEY and CDR2 SMNVEV come from the germline V gene (reference sequence). The CDR3 is 15 residues long. The V segment lost 6 bases and the J segment 7 bases; nucleotides outside the gene matches: 13.

The V call is TRBV5-1, the J call TRBJ2-1, with a tentative D call TRBD2 (5 bases). CDR3 length equals 16 residues. Trimming shortened V by 0 bases and J by 3 bases, and 13 bases separated the two germline ends. Germline CDR1 is SGHRS and CDR2 is YFSETQ. For the CDR3, the DNA is TGCGCCAGCAGCTTGGGTTCCGGGAAGGGCTACAATGAGCAGTTCTTC. Translation gives CASSLGSGKGYNEQFF.

This chain uses TRBV28 with TRBJ1-5; a weak D match, TRBD1 (5 bases). Germline V gene lookup returns CDR1 MDHEN and CDR2 SYDVKM. V was cut by 10 bases and J by 2 bases, with 15 bases left in between. CDR3 length: 14 amino acids. In DNA, the CDR3 is TGTGCCACCTCGGGGGGAGTGGGCAATCAGCCCCAGCATTTT. Translation: CATSGGVGNQPQHF. Combining the CDR3 with reference TRBV28 and TRBJ1-5 gives the whole variable domain DVKVTQSSRYLVKRTGEKVFLECVQDMDHENMFWYRQDPGLGLRLIYFSYDVKMKEKGDIPEGYSVSREKKERFSLILESASTNQTSMYLCATSGGVGNQPQHFGDGTRLSIL.

The chain recombines TRBV29-1 with TRBJ2-1; 9 nucleotides line up with TRBD1. J lost 8 bases, V lost 2 bases, and 10 bases had no gene match. CDR1 SQVTM and CDR2 ANQGSEA come from the germline V gene. The CDR3 has 15 amino acids. The CDR3 nucleotides are TGCAGCGTTGAACCAGGGGGACAGGGTTTCGATGAGCAGTTCTTC. Its translation: CSVEPGGQGFDEQFF.

The chain has TRBV5-8 and TRBJ2-7; possibly TRBD1 for D (5 bases). Germline assignment: CDR1 SGHTS and CDR2 YDEGEE. This CDR3 spans 15 amino acids. The ends were cut back, 4 bases at V and 1 base at J, with 15 bases in the middle. CDR3 coding DNA: TGTGCCAGCAGCCAAGGTCTGACAGCTTCCTACGAGCAGTACTTC. Amino acid sequence: CASSQGLTASYEQYF. Full variable domain (outside the CDR3, taken from reference TRBV5-8 and TRBJ2-7): EAGVTQSPTHLIKTRGQQATLRCSPISGHTSVYWYQQALGLGLQFLLWYDEGEERNRGNFPPRFSGRQFPNYSSELNVNALELEDSALYLCASSQGLTASYEQYFGPGTRLTVT.

The chain links TRBV7-2 to TRBJ2-1; TRBD2 is a possible D gene (6 bases). The CDR3 runs to 12 residues. Per the germline V gene, CDR1 is SGHTA and CDR2 is FQGNSA. Trimming shortened V by 2 bases and J by 9 bases, and 8 bases separated the two germline ends. CDR3: CASSLIAVEQFF. DNA of the CDR3: TGTGCCAGCAGCTTAATAGCGGTTGAGCAGTTCTTC.

The table lists this clone with a count of one. This sequence joins TRBV14 and TRBJ1-1, with D uncertain. Per the germline V gene, CDR1 is SGHDN and CDR2 is FVKESK. With 0 bases removed from V and 5 bases from J, the gap between germline ends came to 7 bases. The CDR3 covers 13 residues. The CDR3 sequence is CASSQDLPTEAFF. The CDR3 DNA sequence: TGTGCCAGCAGCCAAGATCTCCCGACTGAAGCTTTCTTT.

The rearrangement uses TRBV6-6 and TRBJ1-5; TRBD1 might be the D (5 bases). The CDR3 runs to 14 residues. Germline CDR1 is MNHNY and CDR2 is SVGAGI (reference sequence). V was clipped by 6 bases and J by 2 bases, with 11 bases between them. The CDR3 is CASSQGLGNQPQHF. CDR3 DNA sequence: TGTGCCAGCAGCCAGGGTCTTGGCAATCAGCCCCAGCATTTT.

This chain joins TRBV13 and TRBJ2-2; D not resolved. The CDR3 is made up of 12 amino acids. Trimming took off 4 bases at V and 5 bases at J, with 5 bases between the two ends. Germline V lookup: CDR1 PRHDT, CDR2 FYEKMQ (reference sequence). The CDR3 region has the DNA TGTGCCAGCAGCTCGGAGACCGGGGAGCTGTTTTTT. This encodes CASSSETGELFF.